The clone carrying this TCR beta chain was detected many times. Its target is not known. These data belong to a study of CD8 T cells in ankylosing spondylitis. TCRdb re-analysed the 5' RACE reads in MiXCR, keeping a single row per CDR3 protein. This sample has around 330,000 distinct CDR3 sequences; roughly 11% occur once, and the top ten carry roughly a tenth. Study results and limitations: There was a TCR beta motif, made of several highly homologous variants, that appeared characteristic of ankylosing spondylitis blood. Some of these motif variants have turned up before, in reports on reactive arthritis synovial fluid and blood.

The CDR3 consists of 15 residues. Germline CDR1 MNHEY, CDR2 SVGAGI. V lost 2 bases to trimming and J lost 6 bases; unmatched junction nucleotides: 5. This receptor was taken from a female donor with ankylosing spondylitis or in good health (not recorded which). Specimen: blood, either unsorted or a sorted T cell fraction (not recorded which). This chain joins TRBV6-5 and TRBJ2-7, with 12 nucleotides matching TRBD2. DNA of the CDR3: TGTGCCAGCAGTTACGCGGGACTAGCGGGTTTCGAGCAGTACTTC. Its protein is CASSYAGLAGFEQYF.